This T cell receptor beta chain derives from a study of early T cells in non-severe SARS-CoV-2 infection. The germline V gene encodes CDR1 DFQATT and CDR2 SNEGSKA (reference sequence). This CDR3 is built from 11 residues. V dropped 0 bases and J dropped 9 bases, with 6 bases sitting between them. TCRdb processed the 5' RACE reads anew with MiXCR; each CDR3 protein has one entry. The sample has about 35,000 distinct CDR3 sequences, around 5.4% seen once. The source is an adult who was a healthcare worker with PCR-confirmed SARS-CoV-2 infection or an uninfected control (not recorded which). Source: whole blood, taken at baseline. This chain connects TRBV20-1 to TRBJ2-1; D gene ambiguous. For the CDR3, the DNA is TGCAGTGCTAGAGAGCCTATTGAGCAGTTCTTC. As protein: CSAREPIEQFF.